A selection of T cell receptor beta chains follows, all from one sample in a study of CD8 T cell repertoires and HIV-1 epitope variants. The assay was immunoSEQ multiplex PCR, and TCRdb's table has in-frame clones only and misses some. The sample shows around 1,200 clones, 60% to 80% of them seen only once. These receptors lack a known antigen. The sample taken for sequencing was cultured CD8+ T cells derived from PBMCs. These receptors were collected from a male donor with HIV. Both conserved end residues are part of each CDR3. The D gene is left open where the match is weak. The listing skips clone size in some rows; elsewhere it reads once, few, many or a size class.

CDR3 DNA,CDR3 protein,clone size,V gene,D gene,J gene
TGTGCCAGCAGCCCCACCGGGGGTGAGCAGTTCTTC,CASSPTGGEQFF,NA,TRBV7-9,NA,TRBJ2-1
TGCGCCAGCAGCCAACTAGCGGGAGACCACGAGCAGTACTTC,CASSQLAGDHEQYF,NA,TRBV4-1,TRBD2,TRBJ2-7
TGCAGCGTTTACACAGGGGGCTCCTACGAGCAGTACTTC,CSVYTGGSYEQYF,NA,TRBV29-1,TRBD1,TRBJ2-7
TGTGCCAGCAGCTCAGGGACCTCCTCCTACGAGCAGTACTTC,CASSSGTSSYEQYF,NA,TRBV7-8,NA,TRBJ2-7
TGTGCCAGCAGTTACCAGGGGGTGAACGAGCAGTACTTC,CASSYQGVNEQYF,few,TRBV6-6,TRBD1,TRBJ2-7
TGTGCCAGTAGTATAGCGGGGGACAGCCTCTACGAGCAGTACTTC,CASSIAGDSLYEQYF,NA,TRBV19,NA,TRBJ2-7
TGTGCTAGTGGTGAGTCAGAGCGAAGTGGCTACACCTTC,CASGESERSGYTF,NA,TRBV12-5,NA,TRBJ1-2
TGTGCCAGCAGTGAAGGTACTAGCAGGGGGTTCTTC,CASSEGTSRGFF,NA,TRBV6-1,NA,TRBJ2-1
TGTGCCAGCAGTTTCAGGGTCACCGGGGAGCTGTTTTTT,CASSFRVTGELFF,few,TRBV28,NA,TRBJ2-2
TGTGCCAGCAGCCCCGGGGCGATTACCTACGAGCAGTACTTC,CASSPGAITYEQYF,few,TRBV6-6,NA,TRBJ2-7
TGTGCCAGCAGCTTGGCTCTAGCCTTAGGGCCCTACAATGAGCAGTTCTTC,CASSLALALGPYNEQFF,NA,TRBV5-4,NA,TRBJ2-1
TGTGCCAGCAGCGATCACAATCAGCCCCAGCATTTT,CASSDHNQPQHF,few,TRBV5-5,NA,TRBJ1-5
TGTGCCAGTAACCTACAGGGTGGCTACGAGCAGTACTTC,CASNLQGGYEQYF,NA,TRBV9,NA,TRBJ2-7
TGCGCCAGCAGCTTGTTCGGCGGGGACTACGAGCAGTACTTC,CASSLFGGDYEQYF,few,TRBV5-1,NA,TRBJ2-7
TGTGCCAGCAGTTACCGCGGGCCGGGCTCCTACGAGCAGTACTTC,CASSYRGPGSYEQYF,NA,TRBV6-5,NA,TRBJ2-7
TGTGCCAGCAGTGTAAAACCGGAATCGGAGACCCAGTACTTC,CASSVKPESETQYF,NA,TRBV2,NA,TRBJ2-5
TGTGCCAGCAAGAGTACAGGGAGCACAGATACGCAGTATTTT,CASKSTGSTDTQYF,NA,TRBV9,NA,TRBJ2-3
TGTGCCAGCAGCCAAGTGCGGGGCCGGGGGACCCAGTACTTC,CASSQVRGRGTQYF,NA,TRBV14,NA,TRBJ2-5
TGTGCCAGCAGCAGACGACTAGCGGCTAGCACAGATACGCAGTATTTT,CASSRRLAASTDTQYF,NA,TRBV21-1,NA,TRBJ2-3
TGTGCCAGCAGCTTGGGGGACAGCGTTTGGGGCTACACCTTC,CASSLGDSVWGYTF,NA,TRBV5-6,TRBD1,TRBJ1-2
TGTGCCATCAGTGAGGGAGGGACCGCCGAAGCTTTCTTT,CAISEGGTAEAFF,NA,TRBV10-3,NA,TRBJ1-1
TGTGCCAGCAGCGCCACGGGACTAGCATCCTACGAGCAGTACTTC,CASSATGLASYEQYF,NA,TRBV13,TRBD2,TRBJ2-7
TGTGCCAGCAGCTTACAGCCCCGGGGAGACACTGAAGCTTTCTTT,CASSLQPRGDTEAFF,NA,TRBV7-9,NA,TRBJ1-1
TGTGCCAGCAGTACGGACGGCTCTGGAAACACCATATATTTT,CASSTDGSGNTIYF,NA,TRBV6-5,NA,TRBJ1-3
TGTGCCAGCAGCTATGACAGGGCCGGGGAGCAGTTCTTC,CASSYDRAGEQFF,NA,TRBV7-2,TRBD1,TRBJ2-1
TGTGCCAGCAGCGTAGACACCGACAACTATCAGCCCCAGCATTTT,CASSVDTDNYQPQHF,NA,TRBV6-1,NA,TRBJ1-5
TGTGCCAGCAGTTCAATCTATGTCAGGTCACTAAGCTCCTACGAGCAGTACTTC,CASSSIYVRSLSSYEQYF,NA,TRBV28,NA,TRBJ2-7
TGTGCCAGCAGCCCCGGACTAGCGGGAGCCGAGCAGTACTTC,CASSPGLAGAEQYF,NA,TRBV28,TRBD2,TRBJ2-7
TGCGCCAGCAGCTTGGGGTACGAGCAGTACTTC,CASSLGYEQYF,NA,TRBV5-1,NA,TRBJ2-7
TGTGCCAGCAGCCCGGGGACAGGATCCACCTACGAGCAGTACTTC,CASSPGTGSTYEQYF,NA,TRBV7-8,TRBD1,TRBJ2-7
TGCGCCAGCAGCCCCGGGGACAGTTCCAACTATGGCTACACCTTC,CASSPGDSSNYGYTF,NA,TRBV4-1,TRBD1,TRBJ1-2
TGTGCCAGCACTGAGGACAGGGATGCGCGAGAGACCCAGTACTTC,CASTEDRDARETQYF,NA,TRBV6-1,TRBD1,TRBJ2-5